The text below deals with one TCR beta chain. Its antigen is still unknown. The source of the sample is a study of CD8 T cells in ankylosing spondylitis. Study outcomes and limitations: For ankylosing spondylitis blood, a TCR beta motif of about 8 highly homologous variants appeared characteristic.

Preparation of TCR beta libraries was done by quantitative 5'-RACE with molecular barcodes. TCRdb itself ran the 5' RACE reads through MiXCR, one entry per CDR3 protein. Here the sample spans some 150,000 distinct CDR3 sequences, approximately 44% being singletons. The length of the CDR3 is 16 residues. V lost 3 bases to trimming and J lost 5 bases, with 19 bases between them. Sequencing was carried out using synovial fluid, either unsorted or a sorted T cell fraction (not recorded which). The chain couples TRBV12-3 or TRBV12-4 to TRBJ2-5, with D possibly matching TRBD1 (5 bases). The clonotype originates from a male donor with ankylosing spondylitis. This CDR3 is CASSFVAGLLGETQYF. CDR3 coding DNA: TGTGCCAGCAGTTTCGTCGCAGGGCTTCTGGGGGAGACCCAGTACTTC.